The next 31 T cell receptor beta chains were all read from a single sample in a study of Ad26.COV2.S vaccination and SARS-CoV-2 variants. Sample treatment: roughly 19 received Ad26.COV2.S at low or high dose, single or two shots; roughly five received placebo; per-sample allocation not given. Collection of the samples took place on day 63 after the first injection of vaccine or placebo. Assay: immunoSEQ multiplex PCR; the TCRdb copy retains only in-frame clones and omits some. This table holds fewer than 800,000 clones, approximately 88% found once. The input for sequencing was peripheral blood, taken in a trial of Ad26.COV2.S vaccine versus placebo. The origin of the receptors is a person aged 18-60 years who received the Ad26.COV2.S COVID-19 vaccine or a placebo.

The V gene is TRBV30, the J gene TRBJ1-1; D is unresolved. The CDR3 has 15 residues. Germline values: CDR1 GTSNPN, CDR2 SVGIG (reference sequence). V was pared by 0 bases and J by 0 bases, with 11 bases between. The CDR3 region is CAWSVSPLMNTEAFF. CDR3 coding DNA: TGTGCCTGGAGTGTAAGTCCTTTAATGAACACTGAAGCTTTCTTT.

This clone has only a few counts. In DNA, the CDR3 is TGTGCCACCAGACAAAGCGGGGACAACTACGAGCAGTACTTC. Its protein product is CATRQSGDNYEQYF. The J gene is TRBJ2-7, the V gene TRBV15; tentatively, D is TRBD2 (7 bases). With 6 bases removed from V and 3 bases from J, the gap between germline ends came to 15 bases. CDR1 and CDR2 (germline): LNHNV, YYDKDF (reference sequence). The length of the CDR3 is 14 residues.

J is TRBJ1-1 and V is TRBV6-5; weak D call: TRBD1 (5 bases). The V end lost 2 bases, the J end lost 4 bases, and 11 bases lay between the germline ends. Germline values: CDR1 MNHEY, CDR2 SVGAGI. CDR3 length: 14 residues. CDR3 in DNA: TGTGCCAGCAGTTACGACAGCTTGGGCACTGAAGCTTTCTTT. This encodes CASSYDSLGTEAFF.

V usage is TRBV6-1 and J usage is TRBJ2-7; perhaps TRBD1 as D (5 bases). There are 16 residues in the CDR3. Germline V gives CDR1 MNHNS, CDR2 SASEGT. V shed 1 base and J shed 6 bases, with 19 bases lying between them. CDR3 nucleotides: TGTGCCAGCAGTGAAGTCCCAGGGTTTCATGGCGGCGAGCAGTACTTC. It specifies CASSEVPGFHGGEQYF.

The chain uses TRBV3-1 (or the pseudogene TRBV3-2) and TRBJ1-2; 7 positions agree with TRBD1. The length of the CDR3 is 12 residues. V lost 5 bases to trimming and J lost 12 bases; unmatched junction nucleotides: 9. Germline V gene sequence: CDR1 LGHDT, CDR2 YNNKEL (reference sequence). CDR3: CASSSKGAGDTF. DNA of the CDR3: TGTGCCAGCAGCTCAAAGGGGGCAGGGGACACCTTC.

This chain links TRBV7-8 with TRBJ2-6, with unresolved D. The CDR3 covers 15 residues. Trimming pared 5 bases from V and 1 base from J, leaving 9 bases between. The germline gives CDR1 SGHVS, CDR2 FQNEAQ. The CDR3 is CASSTPESGANVLTF. The CDR3, as DNA: TGTGCCAGCAGCACCCCGGAGTCTGGGGCCAACGTCCTGACTTTC.

The chain uses TRBV30 and TRBJ1-3, with D possibly being TRBD1 (5 bases). This CDR3 comprises 15 residues. With 3 bases removed from V and 0 bases from J, the gap between germline ends came to 12 bases. CDR1 GTSNPN and CDR2 SVGIG come from the germline V gene (reference sequence). The CDR3 DNA reads TGTGCCTGGAGCCGGGACCTTATCTCTGGAAACACCATATATTTT. Encoded protein: CAWSRDLISGNTIYF.

The chain is built from TRBV5-1 and TRBJ2-1; TRBD1 agrees at 8 bases. The J segment lost 10 bases and the V segment lost 4 bases, leaving 7 bases of the junction unmatched. Germline loops: CDR1 SGHRS, CDR2 YFSETQ. This CDR3 has 13 residues. In nucleotides, the CDR3 is TGCGCCAGCAGCGTAGGACAGGGTGAAGAGCAGTTCTTC. It is translated as CASSVGQGEEQFF. The full variable domain, with the rest looked up from reference TRBV5-1 and TRBJ2-1, is KAGVTQTPRYLIKTRGQQVTLSCSPISGHRSVSWYQQTPGQGLQFLFEYFSETQRNKGNFPGRFSGRQFSNSRSEMNVSTLELGDSALYLCASSVGQGEEQFFGPGTRLTVL.

The chain recombines TRBV9 with TRBJ2-1, with D hard to call. In germline, CDR1 is SGDLS, CDR2 YYNGEE. Deletions cut 0 bases from V and 0 bases from J, with 13 bases between. This CDR3 region has 17 residues. The CDR3 loop reads CASSVAARLGSYNEQFF. The CDR3 DNA is TGTGCCAGCAGCGTAGCTGCCAGACTGGGCTCCTACAATGAGCAGTTCTTC.

This chain connects TRBV7-2 to TRBJ2-5, with TRBD2 as a possible D gene (7 bases). This CDR3 comprises 15 residues. The V gene lost 5 bases and the J gene lost 6 bases, with 19 bases spanning the gap. In germline, CDR1 is SGHTA, CDR2 FQGNSA. The CDR3 DNA is TGTGCCAGCAGCGGTACGGGGGGCGGAACAAAGACCCAGTACTTC. Its protein is CASSGTGGGTKTQYF.

This clone was counted once. The chain has TRBV5-1 and TRBJ2-2, with 13 bases lining up with TRBD2. Germline V gene data show CDR1 as SGHRS and CDR2 as YFSETQ. The CDR3 extends over 18 amino acids. The V and J ends lost 4 bases and 5 bases, in that order; junction bases with no gene match: 11. DNA for the CDR3: TGCGCCAGCAGCCTTCCAAAGCCGGGACTAGCGGGGACCGGGGAGCTGTTTTTT. Translation gives CASSLPKPGLAGTGELFF.

Points on this clone: Other DNA sequences of this sample code for an identical CDR3. The rearrangement joins TRBV27 to TRBJ2-2, with D hard to call. V dropped 2 bases and J dropped 5 bases, with 3 bases sitting between them. Per germline, CDR1 MNHEY and CDR2 SMNVEV (reference sequence). CDR3 length: 12 amino acids. The CDR3 DNA is TGTGCCAGCAGTTTAGGAACCGGGGAGCTGTTTTTT. Translated, it gives CASSLGTGELFF.

The chain recombines TRBV19 with TRBJ2-1; 7 nucleotides agree with TRBD2. V trimming: 8 bases; J trimming: 4 bases; junction bases outside the gene matches: 5. The germline CDR1 and CDR2 sequences are LNHDA and SQIVND (reference sequence). This CDR3 is built from 13 residues. In DNA form, the CDR3 reads TGTGCCAGTCGGAATAGCGGGTACAATGAGCAGTTCTTC. Protein: CASRNSGYNEQFF. The full variable domain, in which reference TRBV19 and TRBJ2-1 provide the parts outside the CDR3, is DGGITQSPKYLFRKEGQNVTLSCEQNLNHDAMYWYRQDPGQGLRLIYYSQIVNDFQKGDIAEGYSVSREKKESFPLTVTSAQKNPTAFYLCASRNSGYNEQFFGPGTRLTVL.

This clone was seen a single time. The V call is TRBV18, the J call TRBJ2-7; 7 bases are shared with TRBD1. The CDR3 contains 15 residues. Trimming took 2 bases from V and 1 from J; bases not matched to a gene: 5. CDR1 KGHSH and CDR2 LQKENI come from the germline V gene. CDR3 region: CASSPTTGISYEQYF. DNA of the CDR3: TGTGCCAGCTCACCAACGACAGGGATATCCTACGAGCAGTACTTC.

DNA for the CDR3: TGCAGCGTTCTGAGGCGGGGGCAAGAGACCCAGTACTTC. Its protein product is CSVLRRGQETQYF. V and J are TRBV29-1 and TRBJ2-5, with 7 bases lining up with TRBD2. This CDR3 has 13 amino acids. The junction had 5 bases not matched to a gene; V was cut back by 5 bases and J by 2 bases. Germline-derived CDR1 and CDR2 are SQVTM and ANQGSEA.

This sequence joins TRBV3-1 (or the pseudogene TRBV3-2) and TRBJ1-1; tentative D call: TRBD1 (6 bases). The CDR3 is made up of 15 amino acids. Germline V CDR1 and CDR2: LGHDT, YNNKEL (reference sequence). Deletions cut 0 bases from V and 10 bases from J, with 18 bases between. The CDR3 DNA sequence: TGTGCCAGCAGCCAAGATACTGTAGCTGGGGGCCTAGCTTTCTTT. It encodes CASSQDTVAGGLAFF.

This rearrangement joins TRBV13 to TRBJ2-7; D is tentatively TRBD1 or TRBD2 (5 bases each). CDR1 and CDR2 from the germline V gene are PRHDT and FYEKMQ (reference sequence). Trimming removed 2 bases from V and 4 bases from J, with 12 bases in between. CDR3 size: 14 residues. CDR3 loop: CASSLRDGRYEQYF. DNA of the CDR3: TGTGCCAGCAGCTTACGGGACGGTCGTTACGAGCAGTACTTC.

On this clone itself: Other DNA sequences in the same sample also yield this CDR3. The CDR3 protein is CASSPRVNTEAFF. CDR3 DNA: TGTGCCAGCAGCCCCAGGGTGAACACTGAAGCTTTCTTT. The gene calls are TRBV6-5 and TRBJ1-1; possibly TRBD1 for D (5 bases). V gave up 6 bases and J gave up 0 bases, with 8 bases separating them. This CDR3 comprises 13 residues. The V gene's germline CDR1 is MNHEY and CDR2 SVGAGI.

This clone is a singleton in its sample. V gene TRBV5-1 combines with J gene TRBJ2-1, with 10 bases lining up with TRBD2. V was clipped by 0 bases and J by 3 bases; unmatched bases: 3. The CDR3 extends over 16 amino acids. Germline V gene lookup returns CDR1 SGHRS and CDR2 YFSETQ. The CDR3 here is CASSLALAGVYNEQFF. Here the CDR3 DNA reads TGCGCCAGCAGCTTGGCCCTAGCGGGAGTCTACAATGAGCAGTTCTTC. Supplemented by reference TRBV5-1 and TRBJ2-1, the full variable domain reads KAGVTQTPRYLIKTRGQQVTLSCSPISGHRSVSWYQQTPGQGLQFLFEYFSETQRNKGNFPGRFSGRQFSNSRSEMNVSTLELGDSALYLCASSLALAGVYNEQFFGPGTRLTVL.

The chain employs TRBV7-9 and TRBJ2-4, with TRBD1 matching over 8 bases. Looked up from germline, CDR1 is SEHNR and CDR2 is FQNEAQ (reference sequence). The CDR3 is made up of 15 amino acids. The junction had 10 bases not matched to a gene; V was cut back by 7 bases and J by 5 bases. CDR3 sequence: CASTTGGTYQNIQYF. The DNA of the CDR3 is TGTGCCAGCACCACAGGGGGGACCTACCAAAACATTCAGTACTTC.

In nucleotides, the CDR3 is TGTGCCAGCTCACCGACGGGACAGGGGGCGGGAGGCTACACCTTC. Translation gives CASSPTGQGAGGYTF. This sequence joins TRBV18 and TRBJ1-2; 12 bases align to TRBD1. Germline assignment: CDR1 KGHSH and CDR2 LQKENI. Trimming at V came to 3 bases and at J to 8 bases, leaving 7 bases not matched to a gene. The CDR3 has 15 residues. The variable domain in full, completed from reference TRBV18 and TRBJ1-2, reads NAGVMQNPRHLVRRRGQEARLRCSPMKGHSHVYWYRQLPEEGLKFMVYLQKENIIDESGMPKERFSAEFPKEGPSILRIQQVVRGDSAAYFCASSPTGQGAGGYTFGSGTRLTVV.

This chain connects TRBV12-5 to TRBJ1-6; 7 nucleotides align to TRBD1. The V gene's germline CDR1 is LGHNT and CDR2 FRNRAP. Trimming removed 4 bases from V and 10 bases from J; junction bases left unmatched: 13. This CDR3 is 16 amino acids long. For the CDR3, the DNA is TGTGCTAGTGGTTACACCGGGACAGAGGTTCGCTCACCCCTCCACTTT. This gives the protein CASGYTGTEVRSPLHF.

The CDR3 reads CATSRDNAGGVQFF. The DNA of the CDR3 is TGTGCCACCAGCAGAGATAATGCGGGGGGCGTGCAGTTCTTC. J is TRBJ2-1 and V is TRBV15; 8 bases match TRBD2. The germline gives CDR1 LNHNV, CDR2 YYDKDF (reference sequence). CDR3 length equals 14 residues. The V and J ends lost 0 bases and 12 bases, in that order; junction bases with no gene match: 7.

This clone appeared once. The genes are TRBV27 and TRBJ2-7, with D possibly TRBD2 on 6 matching bases. Trimming shortened V by 5 bases and J by 6 bases, and 14 bases separated the two germline ends. This CDR3 has 13 amino acids. Looked up from germline, CDR1 is MNHEY and CDR2 is SMNVEV (reference sequence). The CDR3 region is CASSGGLPREQYF. In DNA form, the CDR3 reads TGTGCCAGCAGTGGGGGACTTCCGCGCGAGCAGTACTTC.

This chain joins TRBV6-5 and TRBJ2-7; TRBD2 agrees at 11 bases. This CDR3 is 14 amino acids long. The V segment lost 5 bases and the J segment 6 bases; nucleotides outside the gene matches: 6. Germline V gene lookup returns CDR1 MNHEY and CDR2 SVGAGI. The CDR3 region has the DNA TGTGCCAGCAGTAAACTAGCGGGAGAACGCGAGCAGTACTTC. Residues: CASSKLAGEREQYF.

The genes are TRBV6-5 and TRBJ1-4; D ambiguous. V was cut by 5 bases and J by 8 bases, with 15 bases left in between. The germline V gene encodes CDR1 MNHEY and CDR2 SVGAGI. The CDR3 length is 14 residues. CDR3 in amino acids: CASSLRTAGEKLFF. CDR3 DNA sequence: TGTGCCAGCAGTCTGCGGACCGCGGGCGAAAAACTGTTTTTT.

The CDR3 sequence: CASSDQPLGLGGYTF. DNA of the CDR3: TGTGCCAGCAGTGATCAACCCCTGGGACTGGGTGGCTACACCTTC. This chain connects TRBV2 to TRBJ1-2, with D perhaps matching TRBD1 (5 bases). Trimming removed 3 bases from V and 7 bases from J, with 18 bases in between. The CDR3 is 15 amino acids. Germline-derived CDR1 and CDR2 are SNHLY and FYNNEI.

V gene TRBV7-2 combines with J gene TRBJ2-2; possibly TRBD2 for D (6 bases). The CDR3 spans 16 residues. CDR1 is SGHTA and CDR2 is FQGNSA in the germline V gene. Trimming took off 5 bases at V and 6 bases at J, with 19 bases between the two ends. The CDR3 DNA sequence: TGTGCCAGCAGCCCCGGACTAAGTAGGTTAGCCGGGGAGCTGTTTTTT. Residues: CASSPGLSRLAGELFF.

The genes are TRBV6-2 or TRBV6-3 and TRBJ2-1; 8 bases are shared with TRBD2. The germline V gene has CDR1 MNHEY and CDR2 SVGEGT. With V trimmed by 5 bases and J by 1 base, 4 bases remained unmatched. This CDR3 region has 15 residues. CDR3 coding DNA: TGTGCCAGCAGTCAGCCTAGCGGGTCCTACAATGAGCAGTTCTTC. Its translation is CASSQPSGSYNEQFF.

The chain recombines TRBV7-2 with TRBJ1-1; D unclear. Trimming stripped 4 bases from V and 1 base from J, with 7 bases between. Per the germline V gene, CDR1 is SGHTA and CDR2 is FQGNSA. CDR3 length: 13 amino acids. DNA for the CDR3: TGTGCCAGCAGCTCATACCAGAACACTGAAGCTTTCTTT. Encoded protein: CASSSYQNTEAFF. The variable domain in full, with the rest retrieved from reference TRBV7-2 and TRBJ1-1, is GAGVSQSPSNKVTEKGKDVELRCDPISGHTALYWYRQSLGQGLEFLIYFQGNSAPDKSGLPSDRFSAERTGGSVSTLTIQRTQQEDSAVYLCASSSYQNTEAFFGQGTRLTVV.

The V and J genes are TRBV3-1 (or the pseudogene TRBV3-2) and TRBJ2-1; D gene unclear. With 0 bases removed from V and 7 bases from J, the gap between germline ends came to 16 bases. Germline CDR1 reads LGHDT; CDR2 reads YNNKEL (reference sequence). This CDR3 region has 16 residues. CDR3 loop: CASSQDSLGLANEQFF. The CDR3 coding sequence is TGTGCCAGCAGCCAAGATAGCTTGGGGTTAGCTAATGAGCAGTTCTTC.